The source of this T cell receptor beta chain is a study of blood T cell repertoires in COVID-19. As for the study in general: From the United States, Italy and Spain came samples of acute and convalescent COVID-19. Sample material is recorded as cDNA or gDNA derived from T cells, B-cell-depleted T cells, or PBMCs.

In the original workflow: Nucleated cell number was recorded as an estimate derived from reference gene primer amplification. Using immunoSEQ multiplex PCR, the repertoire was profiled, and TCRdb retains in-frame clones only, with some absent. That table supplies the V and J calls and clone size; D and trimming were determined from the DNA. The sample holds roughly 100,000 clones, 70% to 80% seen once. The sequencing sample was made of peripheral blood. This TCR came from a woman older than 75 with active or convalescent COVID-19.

CDR3 residues: CASRQGTRSYEQYF. The CDR3 DNA follows: TGTGCCAGCAGACAGGGGACCCGCTCCTACGAGCAGTACTTC. This chain links TRBV6-5 with TRBJ2-7; 7 bases are a match to TRBD1. This CDR3 has 14 amino acids. Germline V gene data show CDR1 as MNHEY and CDR2 as SVGAGI. The J segment lost 0 bases and the V segment lost 6 bases, leaving 5 bases of the junction unmatched.